Below are 24 T cell receptor beta chains sequenced from a single sample in a study of blood T cell repertoires in COVID-19. TCRdb's copy holds only in-frame clones and misses some; the assay was immunoSEQ multiplex PCR. This sample has around 260,000 clones, with about 89% found just once. The sequencing sample was made of peripheral blood. The source of these receptors is a man aged 30-40 years with acute or convalescent COVID-19.

The genes are TRBV18 and TRBJ2-7; 7 bases fit TRBD1. CDR1 and CDR2 from the germline V gene are KGHSH and LQKENI. CDR3 size: 13 residues. V shed 2 bases, J shed 5 bases, and the junction held 3 bases outside the gene matches. Here the CDR3 DNA reads TGTGCCAGCTCACCATCGGACAGGAACGAGCAGTACTTC. Protein: CASSPSDRNEQYF. The complete variable domain, with remaining parts taken from reference TRBV18 and TRBJ2-7, reads NAGVMQNPRHLVRRRGQEARLRCSPMKGHSHVYWYRQLPEEGLKFMVYLQKENIIDESGMPKERFSAEFPKEGPSILRIQQVVRGDSAAYFCASSPSDRNEQYFGPGTRLTVT.

In its sample, this clone was seen a few times. CDR3 nucleotides: TGCGCCAGCAGCGCCGCCGGGACTTCTACAGATACGCAGTATTTT. This encodes CASSAAGTSTDTQYF. V is TRBV5-1 and J is TRBJ2-3; tentatively, D is TRBD2 (6 bases). Between the trimmed V and J ends, which lost 4 bases and 3 bases, there was a span of 15 bases. CDR3 length equals 15 residues. The V gene's germline CDR1 is SGHRS and CDR2 YFSETQ.

This clone has just one count. This sequence joins TRBV12-3 or TRBV12-4 and TRBJ2-5; TRBD1 aligns across 7 bases. CDR3 length equals 12 residues. V lost 5 bases to trimming and J lost 4 bases; unmatched junction nucleotides: 1. The CDR3 region is CASSNRGETQYF. The CDR3 DNA sequence: TGTGCCAGCAGTAACAGGGGAGAGACCCAGTACTTC.

The chain links TRBV5-1 to TRBJ1-1; 7 bases match TRBD1. Germline trimming cut 0 bases from V and 6 bases from J; bases unmatched to any gene: 5. The germline CDR1 and CDR2 sequences are SGHRS and YFSETQ. The CDR3 is 14 amino acids. Written as DNA, the CDR3 is TGCGCCAGCAGCTTGGTAGCAGGGGGTGCTGAAGCTTTCTTT. Protein product: CASSLVAGGAEAFF.

The V and J genes are TRBV19 and TRBJ2-7, with 8 bases matching TRBD1. The length of the CDR3 is 13 residues. Germline V gives CDR1 LNHDA, CDR2 SQIVND (reference sequence). The V segment lost 10 bases and the J segment 0 bases; nucleotides outside the gene matches: 5. For the CDR3, the DNA is TGTGCCACACGGGACAGGAACTCCTACGAGCAGTACTTC. This sequence encodes CATRDRNSYEQYF. Looking up the rest from reference TRBV19 and TRBJ2-7 gives the full variable domain: DGGITQSPKYLFRKEGQNVTLSCEQNLNHDAMYWYRQDPGQGLRLIYYSQIVNDFQKGDIAEGYSVSREKKESFPLTVTSAQKNPTAFYLCATRDRNSYEQYFGPGTRLTVT.

DNA for the CDR3: TGTGCCAGCAGTTCTAGTATGGGGGCCGGGGGGGGGCGGCAGTACTTC. Encoded protein: CASSSSMGAGGGRQYF. The chain combines TRBV28 with TRBJ2-7; TRBD2 matches at 8 bases. V shed 4 bases and J 9 bases; nucleotides not matched to a gene: 17. Germline V gene sequence: CDR1 MDHEN, CDR2 SYDVKM. This CDR3 region has 16 residues.

V gene TRBV6-5 combines with J gene TRBJ2-5; D is possibly TRBD1 (5 bases). This CDR3 has 13 residues. V was clipped by 6 bases and J by 1 base, with 9 bases between them. Germline CDR1 is MNHEY and CDR2 is SVGAGI. CDR3 region: CASSIDSQETQYF. The CDR3 DNA follows: TGTGCCAGCAGCATAGACAGCCAAGAGACCCAGTACTTC.

J is TRBJ1-3 and V is TRBV29-1; TRBD1 matches at 7 bases. Looked up from germline, CDR1 is SQVTM and CDR2 is ANQGSEA. Losses at the gene ends were 7 bases for V and 1 base for J; bases not matched to a gene: 4. CDR3 length: 13 residues. In DNA form, the CDR3 reads TGCAGCGCTGACAGGGTATCTGGAAACACCATATATTTT. Translation gives CSADRVSGNTIYF.

This chain links TRBV19 with TRBJ2-2; 7 bases are shared with TRBD2. With V trimmed by 3 bases and J by 5 bases, 9 bases remained unmatched. Per germline, CDR1 LNHDA and CDR2 SQIVND (reference sequence). This CDR3 is 16 amino acids long. In nucleotides, the CDR3 is TGTGCCAGTAGTATCGGACTAGTTTTCTTAACCGGGGAGCTGTTTTTT. Protein product: CASSIGLVFLTGELFF.

The rearrangement uses TRBV5-1 and TRBJ2-3, with 8 bases aligning to TRBD2. J lost 2 bases, V lost 4 bases, and 6 bases had no gene match. The CDR3 totals 15 residues. CDR1 is SGHRS, CDR2 YFSETQ, per germline. In DNA, the CDR3 is TGCGCCAGCAGCGGGGGACTAGTGTTCACAGATACGCAGTATTTT. As protein: CASSGGLVFTDTQYF.

J is TRBJ2-3 and V is TRBV18; D is possibly TRBD1 (6 bases). This CDR3 contains 14 residues. Germline CDR1 reads KGHSH; CDR2 reads LQKENI. Trimming removed 4 bases from V and 3 bases from J, with 11 bases in between. The CDR3 here is CASSLMGATDTQYF. As DNA, the CDR3 is TGTGCCAGCTCACTTATGGGGGCAACAGATACGCAGTATTTT.

This chain links TRBV30 with TRBJ2-3, with TRBD2 identical over 7 bases. The V segment lost 3 bases and the J segment 2 bases; nucleotides outside the gene matches: 5. The CDR3 covers 14 residues. Germline V gives CDR1 GTSNPN, CDR2 SVGIG (reference sequence). The CDR3 bases are TGTGCCTGGAGGGAGCGGGGAGTCACAGATACGCAGTATTTT. It specifies CAWRERGVTDTQYF.

The rearrangement uses TRBV29-1 and TRBJ1-2; possibly TRBD1 for D (6 bases). CDR3 length: 17 amino acids. Germline CDR1 reads SQVTM; CDR2 reads ANQGSEA. The V end lost 6 bases, the J end lost 1 base, and 24 bases lay between the germline ends. CDR3 bases: TGCAGCGTAACCACAATCAGACAGGTGGCGGTTAACTATGGCTACACCTTC. Translated: CSVTTIRQVAVNYGYTF.

This rearrangement joins TRBV7-2 to TRBJ1-1, with D possibly being TRBD1 (6 bases). Germline V gene data show CDR1 as SGHTA and CDR2 as FQGNSA. V lost 4 bases, J lost 1 base, and 16 bases lay in between. The CDR3 runs to 16 residues. The CDR3 sequence: CASSSPSTGKNTEAFF. The CDR3 region has the DNA TGTGCCAGCAGCTCACCATCGACAGGCAAGAACACTGAAGCTTTCTTT.

V gene TRBV2 combines with J gene TRBJ1-5; tentatively, D is TRBD1 (6 bases). CDR1 is SNHLY and CDR2 is FYNNEI in the germline V gene. The CDR3 loop spans 14 amino acids. Trimming left V 5 bases short and J 7 bases short, with 15 bases between. CDR3 nucleotide sequence: TGTGCCAGCAGTTACAGGGCTCTTAACCAGCCCCAGCATTTT. Protein: CASSYRALNQPQHF.

The genes are TRBV5-1 and TRBJ1-5, with TRBD1 matching 7 bases. The CDR3 spans 15 residues. The trim removed 4 bases at V and 6 bases at J, leaving 10 bases unmatched. Germline values: CDR1 SGHRS, CDR2 YFSETQ. In nucleotides, the CDR3 is TGCGCCAGCAGCGTAACCACAGGGGTAACTCAGCCCCAGCATTTT. It yields the protein CASSVTTGVTQPQHF.

This chain connects TRBV10-2 to TRBJ2-5; D unresolved. The V gene's germline CDR1 is WSHSY and CDR2 SAAADI. This CDR3 is built from 12 residues. With 2 bases removed from V and 5 bases from J, the gap between germline ends came to 6 bases. The CDR3: CASSEAKETQYF. In DNA, the CDR3 is TGCGCCAGCAGTGAGGCGAAGGAGACCCAGTACTTC.

The rearrangement links TRBV5-4 to TRBJ2-7, with a possible D match to TRBD2 (5 bases). CDR1 and CDR2 (germline): SGHNT, YYREEE (reference sequence). This CDR3 contains 14 residues. V gave up 4 bases and J gave up 7 bases, with 18 bases separating them. The CDR3 is CASSLSIAPGEQYF. The CDR3 nucleotides read TGTGCCAGCAGCCTTAGTATAGCGCCTGGGGAGCAGTACTTC.

The chain couples TRBV19 to TRBJ2-7, with 7 bases fitting TRBD2. The CDR3 totals 15 residues. Germline trimming cut 3 bases from V and 0 bases from J; bases unmatched to any gene: 5. CDR1 and CDR2 from the germline V gene are LNHDA and SQIVND (reference sequence). CDR3: CASSIKGGSSYEQYF. Written as DNA, the CDR3 is TGTGCCAGTAGTATTAAGGGAGGGAGCTCCTACGAGCAGTACTTC.

The chain recombines TRBV5-6 with TRBJ1-1; D remains ambiguous. V was pared by 0 bases and J by 5 bases, with 11 bases between. The CDR3 is 14 amino acids. CDR1 and CDR2 (germline): SGHDT, YYEEEE. The CDR3 bases are TGTGCCAGCAGCTTGGTCGGGGAAGGAACTGAAGCTTTCTTT. Translation: CASSLVGEGTEAFF.

This clone appeared many times. The chain couples TRBV19 to TRBJ2-7; 10 bases map to TRBD1. The V gene end was trimmed by 4 bases and the J gene end by 1 base; junction bases not matched to a gene: 1. The V gene's germline CDR1 is LNHDA and CDR2 SQIVND (reference sequence). This CDR3 comprises 14 residues. CDR3 DNA sequence: TGTGCCAGTAGTAAGGGACAGGGGTCCTACGAGCAGTACTTC. As protein: CASSKGQGSYEQYF.

V and J are TRBV13 and TRBJ2-7; 11 bases line up with TRBD1. Looked up from germline, CDR1 is PRHDT and CDR2 is FYEKMQ (reference sequence). Trimming took 4 bases from V and 6 from J; bases not matched to a gene: 5. This CDR3 contains 14 residues. The CDR3 DNA reads as TGTGCCAGCAGCTCGGACAGGGGGCTTGGCGAGCAGTACTTC. Residues: CASSSDRGLGEQYF.

The chain uses TRBV30 and TRBJ1-2; 9 bases align to TRBD1. The J segment lost 8 bases and the V segment lost 5 bases, leaving 6 bases of the junction unmatched. The germline CDR1 and CDR2 sequences are GTSNPN and SVGIG (reference sequence). CDR3 length: 12 amino acids. The CDR3: CAWGTGKRGYTF. The CDR3 DNA sequence: TGTGCCTGGGGGACAGGGAAGCGGGGCTACACCTTC.

This clone is a singleton in its sample. The chain combines TRBV11-3 with TRBJ2-5, with D possibly TRBD2 on 6 matching bases. This CDR3 has 13 amino acids. The V and J ends lost 5 bases and 3 bases respectively, with 10 bases between them. CDR1 is SGHNT and CDR2 is YENEEA in the germline V gene. The DNA for the CDR3 is TGTGCCAGCAGCCCTGGACTAAAAGAGACCCAGTACTTC. Its translation is CASSPGLKETQYF.